This T cell receptor beta chain was identified in a study of T cell responses to AZD1222 COVID-19 vaccine. Findings and limits, study-wide: Reports say nearly half of spike-specific TCRs go after unmutated variant regions. Donors were largely white British and mainly female; clonal diversity was possibly underestimated.

Clones were sequenced by immunoSEQ multiplex PCR, and TCRdb holds only the in-frame ones, with some missing. The sample holds 150,000 to 180,000 clones; roughly nine tenths are singletons and the top ten take 5.5%. As regards this clone: Its target is unknown.

This sample comprised peripheral blood, obtained on day 0 of MenACWY control vaccination. The TCR sequence derives from an adult in good health.

For the CDR3, the DNA is TGTGCCAGCAGCTTTTTGGGTGTTGGCGAGCAGTACTTC. It translates to CASSFLGVGEQYF. V gene TRBV7-8 combines with J gene TRBJ2-7; D gene ambiguous. Trimming took 3 bases from V and 6 from J, leaving 12 bases between them. Looked up from germline, CDR1 is SGHVS and CDR2 is FQNEAQ. There are 13 residues in the CDR3. Using reference TRBV7-8 and TRBJ2-7 for the parts outside the CDR3, the full variable domain is GAGVSQSPRYKVAKRGQDVALRCDPISGHVSLFWYQQALGQGPEFLTYFQNEAQLDKSGLPSDRFFAERPEGSVSTLKIQRTQQEDSAVYLCASSFLGVGEQYFGPGTRLTVT.